This section outlines one T cell receptor beta chain sequence together with its context. This entry comes from a study of blood T cell repertoires in COVID-19. Study-level information: Some COVID-19 samples were acute and others convalescent; all came from the United States, Italy and Spain. Sources were T cells, B-cell-depleted T cells, or PBMCs; the material itself was cDNA or gDNA.

V lost 1 base to trimming and J lost 3 bases, with 7 bases between them. Germline-derived CDR1 and CDR2 are KGHDR and SFDVKD. This CDR3 is built from 14 residues. Source study methods: Amplification of reference gene primers provided the estimated nucleated cell counts. TCRdb's table, derived via immunoSEQ multiplex PCR, lists solely in-frame clones and lacks some. V and J calls and clone size are given by that table; D and trimming were obtained from the DNA. Of over 65,000 clones listed, 75% to 90% are singletons. The origin of this receptor is a man in his thirties or forties with acute or convalescent COVID-19. The V call is TRBV24-1, the J call TRBJ2-3, with D tentatively TRBD2 (5 bases). What was sequenced was peripheral blood. The CDR3 loop reads CATSDLAATDTQYF. CDR3 coding DNA: TGTGCCACCAGTGATTTAGCGGCAACAGATACGCAGTATTTT.